Shown below are 13 T cell receptor beta chains from a single sample sequenced in a study of Ad26.COV2.S vaccination and SARS-CoV-2 variants. Clones were read by immunoSEQ multiplex PCR, and TCRdb kept only the in-frame ones, dropping some. Of approximately 410,000 clones detected, 92% appear once; the ten largest clones hold about 1.7%. Noted treatment: around 19 received Ad26.COV2.S at low or high dose, single or two shots; about 5 received placebo; per-sample allocation not given. Samples came from day 63 after the first vaccine or placebo injection. The sample consisted of peripheral blood, taken in a trial of Ad26.COV2.S vaccine versus placebo. Receptors originate from a person aged 18 to 59 who received the Ad26.COV2.S COVID-19 vaccine or a placebo.

As for this clone: This sample also contains other DNA sequences that code for the same CDR3. This chain links TRBV27 with TRBJ2-1; 11 nucleotides agree with TRBD2. CDR1 MNHEY and CDR2 SMNVEV come from the germline V gene (reference sequence). V shed 5 bases, J shed 4 bases, and the junction held 1 base outside the gene matches. CDR3 length: 14 residues. The CDR3 DNA reads TGTGCCAGCAGTCTAGCGGGGGGTTACAATGAGCAGTTCTTC. It yields the protein CASSLAGGYNEQFF.

This chain connects TRBV4-1 to TRBJ2-1; no reliable D call. Germline CDR1 MGHRA, CDR2 YSYEKL. The CDR3 runs to 15 residues. Trimming stripped 0 bases from V and 3 bases from J, with 9 bases between. CDR3 DNA sequence: TGCGCCAGCAGCCAAGAGGTAGGCCGCTACAATGAGCAGTTCTTC. Amino acid sequence: CASSQEVGRYNEQFF.

This clone showed up just once. The chain links TRBV2 to TRBJ1-4; 7 bases agree with TRBD1. This CDR3 spans 16 amino acids. Looked up from germline, CDR1 is SNHLY and CDR2 is FYNNEI. Trimming at V came to 2 bases and at J to 6 bases, leaving 9 bases not matched to a gene. The chain's CDR3 is CASSETRDRVYEKLFF. The CDR3 nucleotides read TGTGCCAGCAGTGAAACACGAGACAGGGTTTATGAAAAACTGTTTTTT.

The V and J genes are TRBV5-5 and TRBJ1-1; D unresolved. CDR3 length: 12 residues. Looked up from germline, CDR1 is SGHKS and CDR2 is YYEKEE (reference sequence). V gave up 1 base and J gave up 4 bases, with 5 bases separating them. In DNA, the CDR3 is TGTGCCAGCAGCTTGTCAGTCACTGAAGCTTTCTTT. Protein product: CASSLSVTEAFF.

Of note for this clone: Additional DNA sequences in this sample encode the identical CDR3. V is TRBV5-1 and J is TRBJ1-1; D call uncertain. Trimming pared 4 bases from V and 1 base from J, leaving 8 bases between. Germline V gives CDR1 SGHRS, CDR2 YFSETQ. The CDR3 is 13 amino acids. The CDR3 sequence: CASSLGGNTEAFF. The CDR3 coding sequence is TGCGCCAGCAGCCTGGGAGGGAACACTGAAGCTTTCTTT.

The rearrangement uses TRBV9 and TRBJ2-1; 11 bases fit TRBD2. Germline V CDR1 and CDR2: SGDLS, YYNGEE. J gave up 8 bases and V 2 bases, and 6 bases lay outside the gene matches. The CDR3 length is 15 residues. In nucleotides, the CDR3 is TGTGCCAGCAGCGTGAAGCTAGCGGGGGGCGATGAGCAGTTCTTC. Translating gives CASSVKLAGGDEQFF.

This clone was picked up a small number of times. The V call is TRBV6-6, the J call TRBJ2-7; TRBD2 aligns across 8 bases. Unmatched junction bases numbered 8, after V lost 8 bases and J lost 2 bases. Germline CDR1 MNHNY, CDR2 SVGAGI (reference sequence). This CDR3 contains 14 residues. CDR3 sequence reads: CASVGTRPTYEQYF. Here the CDR3 DNA reads TGTGCCAGCGTGGGGACTAGGCCTACCTACGAGCAGTACTTC.

Comments on this clone: In the same sample, other DNA sequences code for this CDR3. The chain is built from TRBV19 and TRBJ2-7; TRBD1 agrees at 7 bases. Germline lookup yields CDR1 LNHDA and CDR2 SQIVND (reference sequence). The CDR3 totals 13 residues. Trimming cost V 6 bases and J 2 bases; bases outside gene matches: 4. The CDR3 here is CASSPGQAYEQYF. The CDR3 DNA reads as TGTGCCAGTAGCCCTGGACAGGCCTACGAGCAGTACTTC.

About this clone itself: The same CDR3 is also encoded by other DNA sequences in this sample. The J gene is TRBJ2-7, the V gene TRBV6-5; 14 bases map to TRBD2. V trimming: 6 bases; J trimming: 2 bases; junction bases outside the gene matches: 3. The CDR3 is 15 residues long. Germline CDR1 reads MNHEY; CDR2 reads SVGAGI. The CDR3 DNA follows: TGTGCCAGCAGCCGGACTAGCGGGGGGCCCTACGAGCAGTACTTC. Residues: CASSRTSGGPYEQYF.

The chain uses TRBV11-2 and TRBJ2-1; 7 nucleotides line up with TRBD2. J lost 10 bases, V lost 5 bases, and 14 bases had no gene match. CDR1 and CDR2 (germline): SGHAT, FQNNGV. This CDR3 is built from 15 residues. CDR3 nucleotides: TGTGCCAGCAGCCCCGGACTAGTTGTTAGGGAGGAGCAGTTCTTC. It specifies CASSPGLVVREEQFF.

The chain combines TRBV3-1 (or the pseudogene TRBV3-2) with TRBJ2-2; D is ambiguous. The V gene lost 4 bases and the J gene lost 2 bases, with 11 bases spanning the gap. This CDR3 is built from 15 residues. From germline, CDR1 is LGHDT and CDR2 YNNKEL (reference sequence). Here the CDR3 reads CASSPGGKNTGELFF. CDR3 coding DNA: TGTGCCAGCAGCCCGGGCGGCAAAAACACCGGGGAGCTGTTTTTT.

The chain has TRBV7-2 and TRBJ1-3; D gene uncertain. This CDR3 spans 13 amino acids. With 1 base removed from V and 4 bases from J, the gap between germline ends came to 5 bases. Germline values: CDR1 SGHTA, CDR2 FQGNSA. The CDR3 nucleotides read TGTGCCAGCAGCTTAGAAGTAGGAAACACCATATATTTT. This sequence encodes CASSLEVGNTIYF.

The chain joins TRBV5-6 to TRBJ1-5; the D is unclear. V was trimmed by 4 bases and J by 0 bases, leaving 17 bases between them. The length of the CDR3 is 17 residues. The germline gives CDR1 SGHDT, CDR2 YYEEEE. Written as DNA, the CDR3 is TGTGCCAGCAGCCGACGCAGGACCGGTGATAGCAATCAGCCCCAGCATTTT. This encodes CASSRRRTGDSNQPQHF.